Listed below are T cell receptor beta chains from one sample, sequenced in a study of T cells in Graves' hyperthyroidism and ophthalmopathy. TCRdb re-analysed the multiplex PCR reads in MiXCR, keeping a single row per CDR3 protein. The top ten hold about 11% of the sample, which has about 380,000 distinct CDR3 sequences, approximately 15% seen once. Sequences were obtained from blood. The receptor source for this set is a woman aged 55-70 years with Graves' hyperthyroidism. CDR3s include the opening cysteine and the closing phenylalanine or tryptophan. The order of the fields is D gene, clone size, J gene, V gene, CDR3 DNA, CDR3 protein. D genes are given only for firm matches. Only part of the rows carry a size: once, few, many, or a class if the clone is expanded.

>-|many|TRBJ1-2|TRBV30
TGTGCCTGGACAACAGGAGCATATGGCTACACCTTC
CAWTTGAYGYTF
>TRBD1|once|TRBJ1-2|TRBV6-1
TGTGCCAGCAGGGGACAGGTTCACTATGGCTACACCTTC
CASRGQVHYGYTF
>TRBD1|many|TRBJ1-1|TRBV30
TGTGCCTGGAGTGTTAACCGGGACAGGCGAAAGGATGAAGCTTTCTTT
CAWSVNRDRRKDEAFF
>TRBD2|-|TRBJ2-1|TRBV2
TGTGCCAGCACCACCGGGACTAGCTTCTTCAATGAGCAGTTCTTC
CASTTGTSFFNEQFF
>-|-|TRBJ2-3|TRBV7-2
TGTGCCAGCAGCTCAGGGGGGGGATTCGCAGATACGCAGTATTTT
CASSSGGGFADTQYF
>-|-|TRBJ2-1|TRBV12-3/TRBV12-4
TGTGCCAGCACCCGGGGCGGGATTGGGACCTACAATGAGCAGCTCTTC
CASTRGGIGTYNEQLF
>TRBD1|many|TRBJ1-2|TRBV12-3/TRBV12-4
TGTGCCAGCACTACACAGGGGAATGATGGCTACACCTTC
CASTTQGNDGYTF
>-|many|TRBJ2-3|TRBV2
TGTGCCAGCAGCCCCGTTTGGAGGGGTCCAAAAGATACGCAGTATTTT
CASSPVWRGPKDTQYF
>TRBD2|few|TRBJ2-1|TRBV2
TGTGCCAGCAGTGGGACTAGCGGGACTTACAATGAGCAGTTCTTC
CASSGTSGTYNEQFF
>-|-|TRBJ2-3|TRBV12-3/TRBV12-4
TGTGCCAGCAGTTCCGCTTTGGATACGCAGTATTTT
CASSSALDTQYF
>TRBD2|many|TRBJ2-1|TRBV6-2/TRBV6-3
TGTGCCAGCAGTTACAGCGGGAGTGTGCCCTACAATGAGCAGTTCTTC
CASSYSGSVPYNEQFF
>-|-|TRBJ2-1|TRBV14
TGTGCCAGCAGCACCTGGTGGGTCTACAATGAGCAGTTCTTC
CASSTWWVYNEQFF
>TRBD1|once|TRBJ2-5|TRBV7-9
TGTGCCAGCTCAGGGACAGGGAAAGAGACCCAGTACTTC
CASSGTGKETQYF
>-|many|TRBJ2-7|TRBV20-1
TGCAGTGCTAGAGATCTGGGTACCTCCTACGAGCAGTACTTC
CSARDLGTSYEQYF
>-|many|TRBJ2-3|TRBV28
TGTGCCAGCAGTTCGTGGAGCGCAGGGGCAGATACGCAGTATTTT
CASSSWSAGADTQYF
>-|-|TRBJ2-1|TRBV5-1
TGCGCCAGCAGCTTGGCCGCGGGTCCCGGTGAGCAGTTCTTC
CASSLAAGPGEQFF